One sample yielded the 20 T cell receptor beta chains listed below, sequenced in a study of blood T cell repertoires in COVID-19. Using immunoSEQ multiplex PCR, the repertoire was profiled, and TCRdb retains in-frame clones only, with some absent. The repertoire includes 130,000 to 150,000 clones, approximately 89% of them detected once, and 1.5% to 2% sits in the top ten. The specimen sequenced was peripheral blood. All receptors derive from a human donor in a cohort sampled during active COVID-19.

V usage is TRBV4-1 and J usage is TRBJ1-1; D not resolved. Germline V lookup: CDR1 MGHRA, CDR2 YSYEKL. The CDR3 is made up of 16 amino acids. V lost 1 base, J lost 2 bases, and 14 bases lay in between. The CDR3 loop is CASSQGIIRGNTEAFF. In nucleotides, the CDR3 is TGCGCCAGCAGCCAAGGAATCATTCGGGGAAACACTGAAGCTTTCTTT.

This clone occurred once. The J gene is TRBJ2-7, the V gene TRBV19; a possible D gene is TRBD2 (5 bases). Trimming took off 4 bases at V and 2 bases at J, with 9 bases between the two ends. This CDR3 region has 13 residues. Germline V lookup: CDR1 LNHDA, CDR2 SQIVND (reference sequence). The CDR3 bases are TGTGCCAGTAGTAGCGCGGGCCCCTACGAGCAGTACTTC. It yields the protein CASSSAGPYEQYF.

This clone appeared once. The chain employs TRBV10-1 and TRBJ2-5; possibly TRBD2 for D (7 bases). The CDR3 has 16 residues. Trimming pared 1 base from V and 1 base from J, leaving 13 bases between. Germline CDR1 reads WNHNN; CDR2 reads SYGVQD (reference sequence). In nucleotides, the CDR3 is TGCGCCAGCAGTGAGTTGGCGGGGGCGATCCAAGAGACCCAGTACTTC. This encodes CASSELAGAIQETQYF.

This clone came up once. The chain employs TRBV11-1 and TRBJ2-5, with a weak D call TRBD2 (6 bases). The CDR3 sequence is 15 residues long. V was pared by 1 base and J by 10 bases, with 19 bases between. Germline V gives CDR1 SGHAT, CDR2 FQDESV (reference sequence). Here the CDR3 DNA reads TGTGCCAGCAGCTTAGGGGGGATTTCGGCGGGGAGCCAGTACTTC. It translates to CASSLGGISAGSQYF.

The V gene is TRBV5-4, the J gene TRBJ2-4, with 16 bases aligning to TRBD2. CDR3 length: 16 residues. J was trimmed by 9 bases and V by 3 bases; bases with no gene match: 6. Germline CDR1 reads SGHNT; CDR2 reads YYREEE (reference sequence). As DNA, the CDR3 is TGTGCCAGCAGCTCCGGGACTAGCGGGGGGGAAGGCATTCAGTACTTC. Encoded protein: CASSSGTSGGEGIQYF.

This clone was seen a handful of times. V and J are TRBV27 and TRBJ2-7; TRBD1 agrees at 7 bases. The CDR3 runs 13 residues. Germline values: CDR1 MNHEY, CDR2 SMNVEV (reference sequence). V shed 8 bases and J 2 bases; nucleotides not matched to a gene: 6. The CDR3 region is CASAVDRTYEQYF. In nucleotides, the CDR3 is TGTGCCAGCGCTGTGGACAGGACCTACGAGCAGTACTTC.

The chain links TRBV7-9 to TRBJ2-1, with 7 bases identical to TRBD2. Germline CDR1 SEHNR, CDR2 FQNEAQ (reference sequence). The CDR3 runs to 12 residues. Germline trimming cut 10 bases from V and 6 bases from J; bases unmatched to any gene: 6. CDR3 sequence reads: CATRTRGNEQFF. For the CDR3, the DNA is TGTGCCACCCGGACTAGGGGCAATGAGCAGTTCTTC.

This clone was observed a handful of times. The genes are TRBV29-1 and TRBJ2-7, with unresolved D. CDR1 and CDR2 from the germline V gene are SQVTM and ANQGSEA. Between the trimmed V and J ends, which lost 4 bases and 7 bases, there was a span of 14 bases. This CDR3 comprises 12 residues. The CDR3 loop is CSVVATLGEQYF. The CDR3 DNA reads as TGCAGCGTTGTGGCTACCCTCGGGGAGCAGTACTTC.

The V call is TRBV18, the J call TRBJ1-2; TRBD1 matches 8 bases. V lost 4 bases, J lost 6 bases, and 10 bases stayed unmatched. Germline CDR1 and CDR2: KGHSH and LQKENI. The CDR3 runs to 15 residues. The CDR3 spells CASSLYTQGANGYTF. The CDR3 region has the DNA TGTGCCAGCTCACTTTACACCCAGGGGGCGAATGGCTACACCTTC.

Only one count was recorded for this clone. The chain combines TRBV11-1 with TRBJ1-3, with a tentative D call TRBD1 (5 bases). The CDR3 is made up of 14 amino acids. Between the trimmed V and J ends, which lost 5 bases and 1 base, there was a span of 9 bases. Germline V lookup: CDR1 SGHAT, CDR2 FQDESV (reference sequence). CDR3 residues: CASSAGTSGNTIYF. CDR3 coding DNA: TGTGCCAGCAGCGCCGGGACTTCTGGAAACACCATATATTTT.

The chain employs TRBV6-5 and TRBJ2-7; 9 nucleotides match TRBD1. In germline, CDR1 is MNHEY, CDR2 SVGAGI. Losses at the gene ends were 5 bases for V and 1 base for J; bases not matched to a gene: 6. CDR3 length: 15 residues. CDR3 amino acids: CASSTPGQGSYEQYF. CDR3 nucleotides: TGTGCCAGCAGTACACCGGGACAGGGTTCCTACGAGCAGTACTTC.

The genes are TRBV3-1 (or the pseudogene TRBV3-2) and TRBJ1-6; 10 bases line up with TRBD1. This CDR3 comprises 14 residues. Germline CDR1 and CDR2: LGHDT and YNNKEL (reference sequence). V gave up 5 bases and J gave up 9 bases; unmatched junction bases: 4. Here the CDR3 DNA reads TGTGCCAGCAGCTCCCGGGACAGGGGTTCACCCCTCCACTTT. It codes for CASSSRDRGSPLHF.

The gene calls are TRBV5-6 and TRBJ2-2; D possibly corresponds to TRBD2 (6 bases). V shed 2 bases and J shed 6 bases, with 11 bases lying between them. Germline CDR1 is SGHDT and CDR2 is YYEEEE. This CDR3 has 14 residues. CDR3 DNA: TGTGCCAGCAGCTTTGCGGGGTCCCCCGGGGAGCTGTTTTTT. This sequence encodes CASSFAGSPGELFF.

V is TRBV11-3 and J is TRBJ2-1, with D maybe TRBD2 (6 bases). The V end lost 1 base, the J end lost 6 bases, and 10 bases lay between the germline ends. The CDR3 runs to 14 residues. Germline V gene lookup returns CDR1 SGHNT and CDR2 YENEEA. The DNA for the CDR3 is TGTGCCAGCAGCTTAGGCAGGGAGGCCAATGAGCAGTTCTTC. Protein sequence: CASSLGREANEQFF.

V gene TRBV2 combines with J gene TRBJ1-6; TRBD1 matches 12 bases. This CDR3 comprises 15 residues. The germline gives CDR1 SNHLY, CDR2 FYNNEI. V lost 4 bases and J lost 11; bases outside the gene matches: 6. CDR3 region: CASSGEGQGAAPLHF. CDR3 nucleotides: TGTGCCAGCAGTGGAGAGGGACAGGGGGCTGCACCCCTCCACTTT.

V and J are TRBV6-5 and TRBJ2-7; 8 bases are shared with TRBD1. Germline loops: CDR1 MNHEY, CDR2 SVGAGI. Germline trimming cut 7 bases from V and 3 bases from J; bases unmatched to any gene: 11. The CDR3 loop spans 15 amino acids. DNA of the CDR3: TGTGCCAGCAACGTAAGCGGACAGGGCAGCTACGAGCAGTACTTC. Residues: CASNVSGQGSYEQYF.

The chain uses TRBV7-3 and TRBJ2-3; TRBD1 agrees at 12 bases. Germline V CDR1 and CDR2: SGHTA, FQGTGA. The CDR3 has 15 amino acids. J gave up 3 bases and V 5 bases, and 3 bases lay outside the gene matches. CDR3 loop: CASSRDRGLTDTQYF. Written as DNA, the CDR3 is TGTGCCAGCAGCCGGGACAGGGGGCTGACAGATACGCAGTATTTT. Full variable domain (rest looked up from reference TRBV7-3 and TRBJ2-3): GAGVSQTPSNKVTEKGKYVELRCDPISGHTALYWYRQSLGQGPEFLIYFQGTGAADDSGLPNDRFFAVRPEGSVSTLKIQRTERGDSAVYLCASSRDRGLTDTQYFGPGTRLTVL.

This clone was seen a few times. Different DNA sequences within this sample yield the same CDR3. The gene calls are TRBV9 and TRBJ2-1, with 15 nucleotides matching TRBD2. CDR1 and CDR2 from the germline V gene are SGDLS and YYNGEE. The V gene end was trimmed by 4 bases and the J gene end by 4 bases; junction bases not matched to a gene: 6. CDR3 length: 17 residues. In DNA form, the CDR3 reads TGTGCCAGCAGCCCCGGGACTAGCGGGGGGCCTTACAATGAGCAGTTCTTC. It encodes CASSPGTSGGPYNEQFF.

The CDR3, as DNA: TGCAGCGTTGATGGTAGCGGGGGCCCCACAGATACGCAGTATTTT. Residues: CSVDGSGGPTDTQYF. J is TRBJ2-3 and V is TRBV29-1; 9 bases map to TRBD2. The germline V gene has CDR1 SQVTM and CDR2 ANQGSEA. The CDR3 is 15 residues long. Unmatched junction bases numbered 6, after V lost 3 bases and J lost 2 bases.

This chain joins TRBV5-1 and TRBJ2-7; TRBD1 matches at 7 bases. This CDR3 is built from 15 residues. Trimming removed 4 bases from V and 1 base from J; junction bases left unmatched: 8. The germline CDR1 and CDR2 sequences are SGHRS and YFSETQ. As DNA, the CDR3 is TGCGCCAGCAGCCATGGACAGGTTGGGTCCTACGAGCAGTACTTC. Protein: CASSHGQVGSYEQYF.